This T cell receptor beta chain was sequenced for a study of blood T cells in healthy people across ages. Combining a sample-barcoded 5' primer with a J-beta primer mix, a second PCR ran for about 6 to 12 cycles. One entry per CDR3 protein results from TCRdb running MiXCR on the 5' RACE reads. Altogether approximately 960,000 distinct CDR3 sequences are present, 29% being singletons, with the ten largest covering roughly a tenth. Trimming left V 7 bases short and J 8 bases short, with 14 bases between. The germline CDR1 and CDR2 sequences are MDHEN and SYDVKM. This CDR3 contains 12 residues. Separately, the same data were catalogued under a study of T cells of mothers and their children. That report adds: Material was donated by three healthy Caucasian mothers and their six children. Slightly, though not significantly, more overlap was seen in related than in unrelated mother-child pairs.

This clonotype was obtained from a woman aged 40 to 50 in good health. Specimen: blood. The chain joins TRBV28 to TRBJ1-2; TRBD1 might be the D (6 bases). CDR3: CASTLTGSGYTF. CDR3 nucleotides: TGTGCCAGCACCCTTACAGGGTCCGGCTACACCTTC.